The clone carrying this T cell receptor beta chain was recorded only once. Its antigen is unknown. These data are taken from a study of cytomegalovirus exposure and HLA in healthy donors. This PCR relied on a set of 60 Vbeta primers and 13 Jbeta primers. Here immunoSEQ multiplex PCR was the method, and the copy in TCRdb shows in-frame clones only, minus some. Here the sample spans hundreds of thousands of clones, about 85% being singletons. Germline CDR1 is LNHDA and CDR2 is SQIVND (reference sequence). The CDR3 has 14 amino acids. The junction had 4 bases not matched to a gene; V was cut back by 6 bases and J by 2 bases. Study-wide results and caveats: In a later analysis, fewer than 20,000 TCR beta sequences were associated with HLA alleles at 0.05 false discovery rate. A later analysis linked a missense variant in DCLRE1C to the trimming of TCR beta V and J genes. Most TCR sequences were seen very rarely across donors, but some public TCRs occurred in many.

This rearrangement joins TRBV19 to TRBJ2-3; 8 positions agree with TRBD2. The receptor's source is a girl between 2 and 10 years old in good health and CMV-seronegative. Input material: PBMCs. The CDR3 loop reads CASSGLALTDTQYF. The CDR3 bases are TGTGCCAGTAGCGGACTAGCCCTCACAGATACGCAGTATTTT.